Listed below are T cell receptor beta chains from one sample, sequenced in a study of CD8+CD57+ T cells in acquired aplastic anemia. TCRdb re-called the reads through MiXCR, storing one row per CDR3 protein. Counted here are about 95,000 distinct CDR3 sequences, 65% to 70% occurring once; the ten biggest clones make up 55% to 65%. The sample taken for sequencing was sorted CD4+, CD8+, or CD8+CD57+ T cells (not recorded which) from PBMCs. Receptors were obtained from a human donor with aplastic anemia. The CDR3 runs from the conserved cysteine through the conserved F or W. The order of the fields is D gene, clone size, V gene, J gene, CDR3 protein, CDR3 DNA. D genes are given only for firm matches. Expanded clones are given a class, and other clones once, few, many or no size at all.

-,-,TRBV2,TRBJ1-6,CASRGEGGRLHF,TGTGCCAGCAGAGGGGAGGGGGGTCGCCTCCACTTT
TRBD1,many,TRBV19,TRBJ1-2,CASSDGTGAFYGYTF,TGTGCCAGTAGTGACGGGACAGGGGCCTTCTATGGCTACACCTTC
-,once,TRBV15,TRBJ2-1,CATSDGGRGLYNEQFF,TGTGCCACCAGCGACGGAGGGCGGGGGCTCTACAATGAGCAGTTCTTC
TRBD1,once,TRBV4-1,TRBJ1-2,CASSQQGQVYGYTF,TGCGCCAGCAGCCAACAGGGACAGGTCTATGGCTACACCTTC
TRBD2,-,TRBV20-1,TRBJ2-7,CSALDLAGGSYEQYF,TGCAGTGCTTTAGATCTAGCGGGAGGCTCCTACGAGCAGTACTTC
TRBD1,many,TRBV20-1,TRBJ2-5,CSAPDRGDGGSYF,TGCAGTGCCCCCGACAGGGGGGATGGGGGCTCGTACTTC
-,once,TRBV7-6,TRBJ2-5,CASSAETRRREAQYF,TGTGCCAGCAGCGCGGAGACTAGGCGACGAGAGGCCCAGTACTTC
-,-,TRBV7-3,TRBJ1-1,CASSPDERLLNTEAFF,TGTGCCAGCAGCCCAGATGAGAGGCTCTTGAACACTGAAGCTTTCTTT
-,few,TRBV20-1,TRBJ2-7,CSAREGPGAYEQYF,TGCAGTGCTAGAGAGGGTCCAGGGGCCTACGAGCAGTACTTC
TRBD2,-,TRBV11-1,TRBJ2-1,CVSSLAGSGRLAVYNEQFF,TGTGTCAGCAGCTTAGCGGGATCCGGGCGCCTAGCGGTCTACAATGAACAGTTCTTC
-,-,TRBV20-1,TRBJ2-7,CSASSGAYEQYF,TGCAGTGCTAGTTCGGGGGCCTACGAGCAGTACTTC
-,-,TRBV29-1,TRBJ2-5,CSVEGRTTQETQYF,TGCAGCGTTGAAGGTCGGACTACTCAAGAGACCCAGTACTTC
TRBD1,-,TRBV24-1,TRBJ2-5,CATSDWDSNQETQYF,TGTGCCACCAGTGATTGGGACAGCAACCAAGAGACCCAGTACTTC
TRBD2,many,TRBV25-1,TRBJ2-7,CASSFGRLAGGPGDEQYF,TGTGCCAGCAGTTTTGGAAGACTAGCGGGAGGGCCCGGGGACGAGCAGTACTTC
-,-,TRBV20-1,TRBJ2-3,CSPLGPGSTDTQYF,TGCAGTCCGCTAGGTCCGGGAAGCACAGATACGCAGTATTTT
-,few,TRBV10-3,TRBJ2-7,CAISERRQDYEQYF,TGTGCCATCAGTGAGCGGAGGCAGGACTACGAGCAGTACTTC
-,-,TRBV2,TRBJ1-1,CASRGWGTEAFF,TGTGCCAGCAGAGGTTGGGGGACTGAAGCTTTCTTT
-,-,TRBV10-3,TRBJ2-5,CAISQEYQETQYF,TGTGCCATCAGTCAAGAGTACCAAGAGACCCAGTACTTC